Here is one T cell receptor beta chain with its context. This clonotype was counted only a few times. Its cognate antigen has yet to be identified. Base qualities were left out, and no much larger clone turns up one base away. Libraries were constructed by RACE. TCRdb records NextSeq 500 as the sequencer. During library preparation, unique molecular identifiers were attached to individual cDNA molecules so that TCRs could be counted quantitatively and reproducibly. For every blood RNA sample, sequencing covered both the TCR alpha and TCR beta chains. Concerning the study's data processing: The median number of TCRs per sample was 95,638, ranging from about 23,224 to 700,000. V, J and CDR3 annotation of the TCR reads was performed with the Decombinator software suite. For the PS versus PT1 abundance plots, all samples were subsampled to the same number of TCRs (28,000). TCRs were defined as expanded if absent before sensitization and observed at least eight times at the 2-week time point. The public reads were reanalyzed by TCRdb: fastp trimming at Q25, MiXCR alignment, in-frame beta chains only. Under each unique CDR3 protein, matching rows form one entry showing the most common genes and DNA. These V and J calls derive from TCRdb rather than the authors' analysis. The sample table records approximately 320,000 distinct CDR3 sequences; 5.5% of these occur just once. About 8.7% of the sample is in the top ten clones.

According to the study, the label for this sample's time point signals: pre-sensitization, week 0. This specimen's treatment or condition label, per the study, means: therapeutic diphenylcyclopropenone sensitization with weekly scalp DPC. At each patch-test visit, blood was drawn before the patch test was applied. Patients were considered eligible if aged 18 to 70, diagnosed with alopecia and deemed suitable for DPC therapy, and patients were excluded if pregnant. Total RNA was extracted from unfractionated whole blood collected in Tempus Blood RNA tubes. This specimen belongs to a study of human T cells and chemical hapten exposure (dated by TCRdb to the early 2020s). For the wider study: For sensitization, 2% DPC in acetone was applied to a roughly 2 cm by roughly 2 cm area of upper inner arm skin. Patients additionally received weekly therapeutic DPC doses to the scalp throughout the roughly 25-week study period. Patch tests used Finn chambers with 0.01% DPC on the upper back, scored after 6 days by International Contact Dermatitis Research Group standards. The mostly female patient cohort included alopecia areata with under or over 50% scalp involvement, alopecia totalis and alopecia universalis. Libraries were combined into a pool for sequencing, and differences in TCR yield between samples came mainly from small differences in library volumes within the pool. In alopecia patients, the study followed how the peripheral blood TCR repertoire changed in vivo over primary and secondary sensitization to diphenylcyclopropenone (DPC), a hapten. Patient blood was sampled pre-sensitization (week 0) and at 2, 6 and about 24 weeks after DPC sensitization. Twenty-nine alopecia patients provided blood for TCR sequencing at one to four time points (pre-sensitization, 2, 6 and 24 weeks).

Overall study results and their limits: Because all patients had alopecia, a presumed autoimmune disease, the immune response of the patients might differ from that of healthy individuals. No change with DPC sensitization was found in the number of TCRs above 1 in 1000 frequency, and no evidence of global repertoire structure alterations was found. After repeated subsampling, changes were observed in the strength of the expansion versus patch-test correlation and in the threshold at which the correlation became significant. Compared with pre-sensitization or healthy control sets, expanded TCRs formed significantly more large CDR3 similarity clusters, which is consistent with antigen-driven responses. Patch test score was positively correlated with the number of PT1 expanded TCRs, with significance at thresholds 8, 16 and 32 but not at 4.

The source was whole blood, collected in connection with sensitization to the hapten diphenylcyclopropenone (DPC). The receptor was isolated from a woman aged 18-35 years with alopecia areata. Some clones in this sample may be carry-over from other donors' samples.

The CDR3 corresponds to CASSPMMGGFQETQYF. The bases are TGTGCCAGCAGCCCCATGATGGGGGGATTCCAAGAGACCCAGTACTTC. Here the chain combines TRBV7-2 and TRBJ2-5; the D gene is perhaps TRBD2, on 6 matching bases. The CDR3 spans 16 residues, from the cysteine through the phenylalanine. The retained sequence is limited to the CDR3, 48 bases, with the frame set at the first base. V loses 5 bases, J loses 1 base, and the germline ends lie 17 bases apart. The germline V gene encodes CDR1 SGHTA and CDR2 FQGNSA.